What follows are 19 T cell receptor beta chains derived from one specimen sequenced in a study of tissue T cells after allogeneic stem cell transplantation. The method was immunoSEQ multiplex PCR; TCRdb's version includes in-frame clones alone and lacks a portion of them. The sample has roughly 5,300 clones, over 50% seen once. Indicated time point: mouse harvest day 7 after allogeneic transplant. Mouse grafts combined 10^7 T-cell-depleted bone marrow cells with 10^6 splenic CD5+ T cells. The sample was gut tissue. The receptors come from a female BALB/c mouse given C57BL/6 T cells with graft-versus-host disease after an allogeneic hematopoietic cell transplant.

This clone was recorded a few times. Gene names and germline match the mouse. Coverage ceases 1 residue before the CDR3 finishes, and the germline J gene fills in the end. The genes are TRBV13-2 and TRBJ1-3, with TRBD1 as a possible D gene (6 bases). V dropped 3 bases and J dropped 0 bases, with 13 bases sitting between them. CDR3 length: 16 amino acids. Germline CDR1 NNHNN, CDR2 SYGAGS (reference sequence). CDR3 protein: CASGGDRDISGNTLYF. CDR3 DNA (partial): TGTGCCAGCGGTGGCGACCGGGACATTTCTGGAAATACGCTCTAT.

Of note for this clone: Germline and genes: mouse. The DNA ends 1 residue before the CDR3 does, and the rest of the CDR3 is filled in from the germline J gene. This sequence joins TRBV15 and TRBJ2-7, with TRBD2 identical over 9 bases. Per the germline V gene, CDR1 is SGHND and CDR2 is FRSKSL. This CDR3 contains 15 residues. J was trimmed by 7 bases and V by 2 bases; bases with no gene match: 9. Here the CDR3 reads CASSLKAGGGEEQYF. The covered CDR3 bases are TGTGCCAGCAGTTTAAAGGCTGGGGGGGGAGAGGAACAGTAC. The full variable domain, rest sourced from reference TRBV15 and TRBJ2-7, is DAGVTQTPRHEVAEKGQTIILKCEPVSGHNDLFWYRQTKIQGLELLSYFRSKSLMEDGGAFKDRFKAEMLNSSFSTLKIQPTEPKDSAVYLCASSLKAGGGEEQYFGPGTRLTVL.

On this clone itself: Mouse gene names and germline throughout. The read ends 1 residue before the CDR3 terminus; that terminus is restored from the germline J gene. This rearrangement joins TRBV26 to TRBJ2-3; D gene unclear. The CDR3 consists of 14 residues. V gave up 5 bases and J gave up 0 bases, with 9 bases separating them. The germline CDR1 and CDR2 sequences are KGHPV and FQNQEV (reference sequence). The CDR3 bases that were read are TGTGCCAGCAGTAGGCAAATTAGTGCAGAAACGCTGTAT. It translates to CASSRQISAETLY. The entire CDR3 sequence reads CASSRQISAETLYF.

About this clone: Genes and germline come from the mouse. Read sequence stops 1 residue before the CDR3 end, and the germline J gene provides the missing end. This chain connects TRBV1 to TRBJ2-7; maybe TRBD2 (7 bases). Between the trimmed V and J ends, which lost 1 base and 7 bases, there was a span of 11 bases. Germline CDR1 reads NSQYPW; CDR2 reads LRSPGD (reference sequence). The CDR3 is 13 residues long. The chain's CDR3 is CTCSAGGAWEQYF. The part of the CDR3 DNA that was read is TGCACCTGCAGTGCAGGGGGGGCTTGGGAACAGTAC.

This clone was found a few times. All gene names here are mouse names. The chain's CDR3 is CASSLRGAEQFF. The part of the CDR3 DNA that was read is TGTGCCAGCAGCCTCCGGGGGGCTGAGCAGTTC. This sequence joins TRBV3 and TRBJ2-1, with D perhaps TRBD1 or TRBD2 (5 bases each). The read ends 1 residue shy of where the CDR3 ends; the end is completed using the germline J gene. CDR1 is SNHLY, CDR2 FYNGKV, per germline (reference sequence). CDR3 size: 12 residues. V dropped 5 bases and J dropped 7 bases, with 9 bases sitting between them.

This clone occurred a few times. Germline and genes: mouse. The DNA ends 1 residue before the CDR3 does, and the rest of the CDR3 is filled in from the germline J gene. The chain joins TRBV13-3 to TRBJ2-3, with 12 bases identical to TRBD2. CDR1 NNHDY and CDR2 SYVADS come from the germline V gene. The CDR3 spans 15 residues. The ends lost 5 bases at V and 5 bases at J; junction bases unmatched: 6. CDR3 bases read: TGTGCCAGCAGCCCTGACTGGGGGGGCGGAGAAACGCTGTAT. As protein: CASSPDWGGGETLY. The whole CDR3 region reads CASSPDWGGGETLYF.

Concerning this clone: Mouse gene names apply. The read halts 1 residue ahead of the CDR3 end, with the missing end drawn from the germline J gene. The V and J genes are TRBV12-1 and TRBJ2-5; 8 bases agree with TRBD1. The CDR3 loop spans 14 amino acids. Trimming removed 0 bases from V and 3 bases from J; junction bases left unmatched: 1. CDR1 and CDR2 (germline): SGHSN, HYEKVE. CDR3 bases read: TGTGCCAGCTCTCTCCGGGACAGGCAAGACACCCAGTAC. Translated: CASSLRDRQDTQY. From start to end, the CDR3 is CASSLRDRQDTQYF.

A remark on this clone: Germline and genes here are mouse. The read ends 1 residue early relative to the CDR3; the germline J gene fills the gap. The gene calls are TRBV26 and TRBJ2-4, with 10 bases aligning to TRBD2. Germline-derived CDR1 and CDR2 are KGHPV and FQNQEV (reference sequence). V was pared by 2 bases and J by 1 base, with 0 bases of the junction left unmatched. The CDR3 has 15 residues. The CDR3 reads CASSLDWGGQNTLYF. The CDR3 bases that were read are TGTGCCAGCAGTCTGGACTGGGGGGGTCAAAACACCTTGTAC.

In its sample, this clone was seen a few times. Gene and germline names: mouse. The read stops 1 residue short of the end of the CDR3; the missing end is completed from the germline J gene. The gene calls are TRBV26 and TRBJ1-3; 8 bases agree with TRBD1. The germline gives CDR1 KGHPV, CDR2 FQNQEV (reference sequence). V was clipped by 2 bases and J by 0 bases; unmatched bases: 0. The CDR3 runs 15 residues. The CDR3 loop reads CASSLTGGSGNTLYF. The sequenced part of the CDR3 DNA is TGTGCCAGCAGTCTGACAGGGGGTTCTGGAAATACGCTCTAT.

As to this clone: The genes are named according to mouse. The read finishes 1 residue shy of the CDR3 end, and the germline J gene is used to complete it. V gene TRBV3 combines with J gene TRBJ2-5; D is perhaps TRBD1 or TRBD2 (5 bases each). The CDR3 length is 14 residues. V dropped 2 bases and J dropped 8 bases, with 14 bases sitting between them. Germline CDR1 and CDR2: SNHLY and FYNGKV (reference sequence). This CDR3 reads CASSLRGDGGTQYF. CDR3 DNA, as far as it was read: TGTGCCAGCAGCTTAAGAGGGGACGGGGGCACCCAGTAC.

To note about this clone: Genes and germline are mouse. Coverage ceases 1 residue before the CDR3 finishes, and the germline J gene fills in the end. This chain uses TRBV15 with TRBJ1-4; TRBD1 agrees at 8 bases. V shed 6 bases and J 3 bases; nucleotides not matched to a gene: 3. The CDR3 spans 14 residues. Germline V gene data show CDR1 as SGHND and CDR2 as FRSKSL. The DNA read from the CDR3 is TGTGCCAGCAGGACAGGGGAGGCCAACGAAAGATTATTT. It translates to CASRTGEANERLF. The full-length CDR3 reads as CASRTGEANERLFF.

Concerning this clone: Here the gene names and germline are mouse. The read falls 1 residue short of the CDR3 end, and the missing part is taken from the germline J gene. The chain has TRBV15 and TRBJ1-1; D perhaps matches TRBD1 (6 bases). Germline V gene sequence: CDR1 SGHND, CDR2 FRSKSL. There are 13 residues in the CDR3. Deletions cut 4 bases from V and 1 base from J, with 7 bases between. CDR3 region: CASSSQGNTEVFF. The sequenced part of the CDR3 DNA is TGTGCCAGCAGTTCACAGGGAAACACAGAAGTCTTC.

Of note for this clone: The gene names here belong to mouse. The read ends 1 residue before the CDR3 terminus; that terminus is restored from the germline J gene. The chain employs TRBV15 and TRBJ2-4; 11 positions match TRBD2. Per germline, CDR1 SGHND and CDR2 FRSKSL. The CDR3 totals 15 residues. The V gene end was trimmed by 2 bases and the J gene end by 5 bases; junction bases not matched to a gene: 3. CDR3 residues: CASSLHWGGVNTLYF. The sequenced CDR3 bases are TGTGCCAGCAGTTTACACTGGGGGGGCGTAAACACCTTGTAC.

The sample holds a few counts of this clone. Genes and germline come from the mouse. With the read ending 1 residue before the CDR3 end, the germline J gene is used to fill in that end. The V gene is TRBV23, the J gene TRBJ2-7; the table assigns TRBD1, which was not confirmed against the DNA. Germline V gene lookup returns CDR1 KGHTA and CDR2 FQNQQP. The CDR3 totals 14 residues. CDR3 amino acids: CSSSKGDRGREQYF. The covered CDR3 bases are TGCTCCAGCAGTAAGGGGGACAGGGGGCGAGAACAGTAC. The full variable domain, with the rest looked up from reference TRBV23 and TRBJ2-7, is DAAVTQKPRYLIKMKGQEAEMKCIPEKGHTAVFWYQQKQSKELKFLIYFQNQQPLDQIDMVKERFSAVCPSSSLCSLGIRTCEAEDSALYLCSSSKGDRGREQYFGPGTRLTVL.

Regarding this clone: The listed genes are named as in mouse. Partial CDR3 DNA: TGTGCCAGCAGGGACTGGGGGCCTTATGAACAGTAC. Encoded protein: CASRDWGPYEQY. The whole CDR3 reads CASRDWGPYEQYF. This chain links TRBV13-3 with TRBJ2-7, with 10 positions matching TRBD2. The read stops 1 residue short of the end of the CDR3; the missing end is completed from the germline J gene. The CDR3 length is 13 residues. The germline CDR1 and CDR2 sequences are NNHDY and SYVADS. J gave up 4 bases and V 5 bases, and 3 bases lay outside the gene matches.

About this clone: Gene names and germline refer to mouse. The missing CDR3 end, 1 residue past where the read stops, is filled in from the germline J gene. This chain connects TRBV26 to TRBJ1-1; D might be TRBD1 (6 bases). V lost 4 bases, J lost 0 bases, and 12 bases lay in between. Germline-derived CDR1 and CDR2 are KGHPV and FQNQEV (reference sequence). There are 15 residues in the CDR3. The CDR3 is CASSPQGTSNTEVFF. The DNA read from the CDR3 is TGTGCCAGCAGTCCCCAGGGGACATCAAACACAGAAGTCTTC.

The table lists this clone with a few counts. The gene names here belong to mouse. Read coverage stops 1 residue before the CDR3 terminus; the germline J gene supplies the remainder. The chain recombines TRBV13-1 with TRBJ2-7; TRBD1 aligns across 11 bases. Germline trimming cut 1 base from V and 6 bases from J; bases unmatched to any gene: 3. Germline V gene sequence: CDR1 NSHNY, CDR2 SYGAGN. This CDR3 has 14 residues. The sequenced CDR3 bases are TGTGCCAGCAGTGATCAGGACAGGGGGCTTGAACAGTAC. Encoded protein: CASSDQDRGLEQY. The entire CDR3 sequence reads CASSDQDRGLEQYF.

In regard to this clone: Genes and germline come from the mouse. The CDR3 is cut off 1 residue early in the read; its end comes from the germline J gene. The chain employs TRBV3 and TRBJ2-1; 10 bases fit TRBD2. Germline CDR1 reads SNHLY; CDR2 reads FYNGKV (reference sequence). The CDR3 loop spans 15 amino acids. Unmatched junction bases numbered 3, after V lost 3 bases and J lost 4 bases. The CDR3 bases that were read are TGTGCCAGCAGCTTCACTGGGGGGGGGTATGCTGAGCAGTTC. This translates into CASSFTGGGYAEQF. The complete CDR3 protein is CASSFTGGGYAEQFF. The entire variable domain, with the rest obtained from reference TRBV3 and TRBJ2-1, is as follows: GPKVLQIPSHQIIDMGQMVTLNCDPVSNHLYFYWYKQILGQQMEFLVNFYNGKVMEKSKLFKDQFSVERPDGSYFTLKIQPTALEDSAVYFCASSFTGGGYAEQFFGPGTRLTVL.

This clone has just a few counts. All gene names here are mouse names. The read ends 1 residue before the CDR3 terminus; that terminus is restored from the germline J gene. The chain joins TRBV26 to TRBJ2-7, with TRBD1 matching over 9 bases. Germline CDR1 KGHPV, CDR2 FQNQEV (reference sequence). V lost 2 bases, J lost 7 bases, and 6 bases stayed unmatched. The CDR3 contains 14 residues. CDR3 region: CASSLRWTGVEQYF. Incomplete CDR3 DNA: TGTGCCAGCAGTCTGCGTTGGACAGGGGTGGAACAGTAC.